This T cell receptor beta chain stems from a study of blood T cells in healthy people across ages. Overall study findings and caveats: Higher diversity, along with more naive CD4+ cells, distinguished long-lived donors from aged donors.

As regards this clonotype: Antigen specificity is unknown.

The people who gave samples were healthy Caucasians from Russia, aged about 6 to 95. Peripheral blood samples of approximately 10 milliliters were drawn from each donor. Extraction of total RNA produced a minimum of 5.5 micrograms from each sample. A second PCR of about 7 to 11 cycles used a sample-barcoded 5' primer and a J-beta primer mix. TCRdb analysed the 5' RACE reads with MiXCR anew, one entry per CDR3 protein. The sample carries hundreds of thousands of distinct CDR3 sequences, approximately 40% recorded once. Germline values: CDR1 DFQATT, CDR2 SNEGSKA (reference sequence). The ends were cut back, 1 base at V and 5 bases at J, with 13 bases in the middle. The CDR3 consists of 14 residues.

This chain links TRBV20-1 with TRBJ2-3; TRBD1 is a possible D gene (5 bases). The specimen was blood. The sequence was obtained from an elderly man in good health. As DNA, the CDR3 is TGCAGTGCTAGAGGGGGCTTGACCGGAGATACGCAGTATTTT. Its translation: CSARGGLTGDTQYF.